This T cell receptor beta chain was profiled in a study of beta chain features in type 1 diabetes (dated by TCRdb to the late 2010s). Regarding the research as a whole: No differences in mean age, gender distribution, total cell number or subset yield were found between patients and healthy donors. A total of roughly 98,000,000 sorted cells were examined across all samples, and RNA yield correlated strongly with the number of cells per subset. In the study, recently diagnosed type 1 diabetes patients and matched healthy donors were compared on the TCRB repertoires of their sorted circulating CD4+ T cell subsets. Regulatory and stem cell-like memory subsets were isolated from only 8 patients and roughly 8 healthy donors, whereas naive and central memory subsets came from all 30 or so donors. Summary of the overall study and its limitations: At VDJ recombination sites, type 1 diabetes patients had fewer insertions and more deleted nucleotides, which implies abnormalities in thymic rearrangement. Because cDNA was sequenced instead of genomic DNA, highly expressing activated cells could be over-represented, though the groups showed no difference in activation or CD3 levels. Naive, central memory and regulatory TCRB repertoires appeared to be more alike among patients than among healthy donors. A moderate but significant shortening of TCRB CDR3 length was observed in type 1 diabetes patients in all four CD4+ subsets. Because the HLA sub-analyses included only small numbers of individuals, any influence of HLA type on TCRB rearrangement was left unresolved. PCR might favor shorter templates, but patient and control samples were amplified and corrected together, so any skew would affect both groups equally.

From each donor, a single peripheral blood sample of about 100 mL on average was drawn into heparinised tubes. A BD FACSAria II was used to sort naive, central memory, regulatory and stem cell-like memory CD4+ T cells with a panel that included CD45RO, CCR7, CD25, CD127, CD95 and CD27. Purity was above 98% for every sorted population. PBMCs were isolated immediately by Lymphoprep density gradient centrifugation and stained directly without culture. To minimize batch effects, samples were stained and sorted in pairs, one healthy donor with one patient per experiment. This clone was recorded a few times. No antigen is known for it. The input lacks base qualities; no much larger clone sits a single base away. CDR1 is given as MNHEY and CDR2 as SMNVEV, both from the germline V gene (reference sequence). Between the V and J ends, shortened by 5 bases and 0 bases respectively, the junction contains 14 bases. The CDR3 spans 16 residues, from the cysteine through the phenylalanine. Of the read, only the CDR3 DNA is kept; its 48 bases are in frame from base 1.

The entire isolated RNA was reverse transcribed using the High Capacity cDNA Reverse Transcription Kit, and thus expressed TCRB transcripts were sequenced. Naive, central memory and regulatory T cell samples underwent deep immunoSEQ sequencing, averaging about 3.57 million total reads per sample. Sorted cells were lysed in RLT buffer and RNA was extracted with DNase-treated RNeasy Micro or Mini kits, depending on cell number. To prevent cross-contamination, each cell subset was processed individually, whereas patient and healthy donor samples were processed jointly. The immunoSEQ multiplex PCR was used to amplify TCRB sequences from cDNA, yielding 87-bp fragments that span the CDR3 region. Sequencing of the amplicons was done on the Illumina HiSeq platform. On the authors' methods: Synthetic template baselines were used to correct PCR bias computationally, reads within Hamming distance 2 were collapsed together, and singletons that could not be merged were discarded. Reads were aligned against IMGT to assign V, D and J genes, CDR3 length and insertions or deletions at six rearrangement sites. Within each subset, clonotype counts were normalized to the number of sorted cells before true diversity and Gini coefficients were calculated with the tcR R package. Repertoire sharing was quantified using the overlap coefficient calculated on TCRB nucleotide sequences. The table was pulled from immuneACCESS by TCRdb, which kept in-frame rearrangements only. Such tables lose some clones; where checked, under half of the loss comes from unresolved V genes, and the rest has no known cause. The V and J calls and the clone size are those of that table, but D and trimming were determined from the DNA. This sample holds under 150,000 clones; around 9% were observed only once. Of the sample, 0.65% to 0.75% falls within the top ten clones.

The sequenced sample was central memory CD4+ T cells from blood. The sequence came from a man aged 30-40 years with type 1 diabetes. This chain joins TRBV27 to TRBJ2-1; the best D guess is TRBD2, with 6 bases matching. The DNA reads as follows: TGTGCCAGCAGTCCTGCGGGGACGGCCTCCTACAATGAGCAGTTCTTC. It translates as CASSPAGTASYNEQFF.